These T cell receptor beta chains were read from a single sample in a study of blood T cell repertoires in COVID-19. The protocol was immunoSEQ multiplex PCR, while the TCRdb copy is restricted to in-frame clones and leaves out a portion. The sample shows more than 100,000 clones, 65% to 90% of them seen only once. The source material was peripheral blood. These receptors all come from an older woman with active or convalescent COVID-19. Both conserved end residues are part of each CDR3. The D gene is left open where the match is weak. Expanded clones are given a class, and other clones once, few, many or no size at all.

>TRBV27|NA|TRBJ1-4|NA
CASSTGNEKLFF
TGTGCCAGCAGTACGGGGAATGAAAAACTGTTTTTT
>TRBV12-3/TRBV12-4|NA|TRBJ1-4|NA
CASSSGYEKLFF
TGTGCCAGCAGTTCAGGATATGAAAAACTGTTTTTT
>TRBV7-2|NA|TRBJ2-2|NA
CASSPTGLRTGELFF
TGTGCCAGCAGCCCCACTGGACTAAGGACCGGGGAGCTGTTTTTT
>TRBV2|TRBD1|TRBJ2-2|NA
CASTSPGGANTGELFF
TGTGCCAGCACGTCCCCAGGGGGCGCGAACACCGGGGAGCTGTTTTTT
>TRBV28|NA|TRBJ1-1|NA
CASSFGGFKAEAFF
TGTGCCAGCAGTTTCGGGGGTTTTAAGGCTGAAGCTTTCTTT
>TRBV19|NA|TRBJ2-1|NA
CASSFGAFNEQFF
TGTGCCAGTAGTTTTGGAGCGTTCAATGAGCAGTTCTTC
>TRBV4-2|TRBD2|TRBJ2-3|few
CASSQESGGSSRYTQYF
TGTGCCAGCAGCCAAGAGTCCGGGGGGTCTAGCAGGTATACGCAGTATTTT
>TRBV9|NA|TRBJ2-7|few
CASSVGSGASSYEQYF
TGTGCCAGCAGCGTAGGTAGCGGAGCAAGCTCCTACGAGCAGTACTTC
>TRBV19|TRBD1|TRBJ2-5|NA
CASHPGQGSETQYF
TGTGCCAGCCATCCGGGACAGGGTTCCGAGACCCAGTACTTC
>TRBV28|TRBD1|TRBJ1-5|few
CASSFRGQVFNQPQHF
TGTGCCAGCAGTTTCCGGGGACAGGTGTTCAATCAGCCCCAGCATTTT
>TRBV24-1|NA|TRBJ2-1|NA
CATSDFRAGHSYNEQFF
TGTGCCACCAGTGATTTCCGGGCGGGGCATTCCTACAATGAGCAGTTCTTC
>TRBV14|TRBD2|TRBJ2-7|NA
CASSIRGLATYEQYF
TGTGCCAGCAGCATTCGAGGACTAGCCACTTACGAGCAGTACTTC
>TRBV5-4|NA|TRBJ1-3|NA
CASSLSGNTIYF
TGTGCCAGCAGCCTCAGTGGAAACACCATATATTTT
>TRBV5-4|TRBD2|TRBJ2-1|NA
CASSRVRGGNGVNEQFF
TGTGCCAGCAGCCGAGTCCGGGGGGGGAATGGGGTCAATGAGCAGTTCTTC
>TRBV3-1/TRBV3-2|TRBD1|TRBJ1-1|NA
CASSRRDRNTEAFF
TGTGCCAGCAGCCGAAGGGACAGAAACACTGAAGCTTTCTTT
>TRBV5-1|NA|TRBJ2-1|few
CASSLMGSYEQFF
TGCGCCAGCAGCTTGATGGGTAGCTATGAGCAGTTCTTC
>TRBV19|TRBD1|TRBJ1-5|NA
CASSTDRGGQPQHF
TGTGCCAGTAGCACCGACAGGGGAGGACAGCCCCAGCATTTT
>TRBV7-9|NA|TRBJ2-1|NA
CASSATGGDNEQFF
TGTGCCAGCAGCGCAACCGGGGGTGACAATGAGCAGTTCTTC
>TRBV30|NA|TRBJ2-7|NA
CAWSARGGDEQYF
TGTGCCTGGAGCGCCCGCGGGGGCGACGAGCAGTACTTC
>TRBV28|TRBD2|TRBJ2-3|once
CASSPRRGATDTQYF
TGTGCCAGCAGCCCCCGGCGGGGGGCCACAGATACGCAGTATTTT
>TRBV5-5|TRBD1|TRBJ1-6|NA
CASSGQVGNSPLHF
TGTGCCAGCAGTGGACAGGTCGGTAATTCACCCCTCCACTTT
>TRBV10-3|NA|TRBJ2-1|NA
CAIRDGGSDSYNEQFF
TGTGCCATCAGGGACGGGGGTTCCGACTCCTACAATGAGCAGTTCTTC
>TRBV7-6|TRBD1|TRBJ1-2|NA
CASSLYPIGTGGNYGYTF
TGTGCCAGCAGCTTATACCCGATTGGGACAGGTGGGAACTATGGCTACACCTTC
>TRBV19|NA|TRBJ1-4|NA
CASSIVRGGGEKLFF
TGTGCCAGTAGTATAGTCAGGGGCGGCGGTGAAAAACTGTTTTTT
>TRBV7-2|TRBD2|TRBJ2-3|once
CASSPGTSGRAFGDTQYF
TGTGCCAGCAGCCCAGGGACTAGCGGGAGGGCCTTTGGAGATACGCAGTATTTT
>TRBV28|NA|TRBJ1-2|NA
CASTDSYGYTF
TGTGCCAGCACCGACAGCTATGGCTACACCTTC
>TRBV6-5|NA|TRBJ1-1|NA
CASSNVRDTEAFF
TGTGCCAGCAGTAACGTACGGGACACTGAAGCTTTCTTT
>TRBV3-1/TRBV3-2|NA|TRBJ2-1|NA
CASSQDGGFNEQFF
TGTGCCAGCAGCCAAGATGGAGGATTCAATGAGCAGTTCTTC
>TRBV7-9|NA|TRBJ1-2|NA
CANGPAGQRESYTF
TGTGCCAACGGACCGGCTGGACAAAGAGAGAGCTACACCTTC
>TRBV28|NA|TRBJ1-2|NA
CASSLRIVQGRGYTF
TGTGCCAGCAGTTTAAGGATCGTGCAGGGGAGAGGCTACACCTTC
>TRBV5-6|TRBD1|TRBJ1-2|NA
CASSLVQGVGGYTF
TGTGCCAGCAGCTTGGTCCAGGGGGTTGGTGGCTACACCTTC
>TRBV7-2|NA|TRBJ1-5|NA
CASSLLTGGNQPQHF
TGTGCCAGCAGCCTGCTGACGGGGGGCAATCAGCCCCAGCATTTT
>TRBV19|TRBD1|TRBJ1-1|NA
CASSIDTGTGVFDTEAFF
TGTGCCAGTAGTATAGATACTGGGACAGGGGTGTTCGACACTGAAGCTTTCTTT
>TRBV29-1|NA|TRBJ1-5|NA
CSVETGSGGQPQHF
TGCAGCGTTGAAACCGGGAGCGGAGGTCAGCCCCAGCATTTT
>TRBV11-2|NA|TRBJ2-5|NA
CASSLDDQARRGETQYF
TGTGCCAGTAGCTTAGATGATCAAGCCCGTAGGGGCGAGACCCAGTACTTC
>TRBV27|NA|TRBJ2-1|NA
CASSLRGHEYNEQFF
TGTGCCAGCAGTTTAAGGGGACACGAGTACAATGAGCAGTTCTTC
>TRBV29-1|NA|TRBJ1-2|few
CSVGTSMGLSYGYTF
TGCAGCGTTGGGACGTCCATGGGACTGAGCTATGGCTACACCTTC
>TRBV7-2|NA|TRBJ2-1|NA
CASSSPGLPLQFF
TGTGCCAGCAGCTCTCCGGGACTCCCGTTGCAGTTCTTC
>TRBV28|NA|TRBJ1-2|NA
CASSPPSKAYGYTF
TGTGCCAGCAGTCCCCCCTCCAAAGCGTATGGCTACACCTTC
>TRBV28|NA|TRBJ1-3|NA
CASSLVSLTGNTIYF
TGTGCCAGCAGTTTAGTTTCCCTTACTGGAAACACCATATATTTT
>TRBV27|TRBD1|TRBJ2-6|NA
CASSLLGQGNVGANVLTF
TGTGCCAGCAGTTTGTTAGGACAGGGGAACGTTGGGGCCAACGTCCTGACTTTC
>TRBV27|NA|TRBJ2-1|NA
CASSPNSGSYNEQFF
TGTGCCAGCAGTCCAAACTCGGGCTCCTACAATGAGCAGTTCTTC
>TRBV29-1|TRBD1|TRBJ2-1|NA
CSVPGTDIVHEQFF
TGCAGCGTGCCCGGGACAGATATTGTTCATGAGCAGTTCTTC
>TRBV19|TRBD1|TRBJ2-1|NA
CASSRTGGYDSEQFF
TGTGCCAGTAGTAGGACAGGTGGATATGACAGTGAGCAGTTCTTC
>TRBV5-1|TRBD1|TRBJ1-2|NA
CASSLERQGYGYTF
TGCGCCAGCAGCTTGGAAAGACAGGGCTATGGCTACACCTTC
>TRBV5-1|TRBD1|TRBJ1-2|NA
CASSITGTDYGYTF
TGCGCCAGCAGCATAACCGGGACAGACTATGGCTACACCTTC
>TRBV6-5|TRBD2|TRBJ2-1|NA
CASSYKAGGYNEQFF
TGTGCCAGCAGTTACAAAGCGGGAGGCTACAATGAGCAGTTCTTC
>TRBV7-2|TRBD1|TRBJ1-2|NA
CASSLQGAHGYTF
TGTGCCAGCAGTTTACAGGGGGCGCATGGCTACACCTTC
>TRBV11-2|NA|TRBJ1-1|NA
CASSLGALNTEAFF
TGTGCCAGCAGCCTGGGGGCGTTGAACACTGAAGCTTTCTTT
>TRBV5-1|TRBD1|TRBJ1-1|NA
CASSSDRGIGTEAFF
TGCGCCAGCAGCTCAGACAGGGGTATCGGGACTGAAGCTTTCTTT
>TRBV6-5|TRBD1|TRBJ2-7|NA
CASKLGPGTGVEQYF
TGTGCCAGCAAACTCGGACCGGGGACAGGGGTTGAGCAGTACTTC
>TRBV27|NA|TRBJ2-4|NA
CATRQGGNIQYF
TGTGCCACCAGACAGGGAGGGAACATTCAGTACTTC
>TRBV30|NA|TRBJ2-1|NA
CAWILSTASSYNEQFF
TGTGCCTGGATCCTATCGACTGCGAGCTCCTACAATGAGCAGTTCTTC